This T cell receptor (beta chain) originates from a study of cytomegalovirus exposure and HLA in healthy donors. General observations from the study: An assumption of roughly uniform sequencing depth across donors underlay the presence/absence analyses.

Trimming removed 3 bases from V and 5 bases from J, with 13 bases in between. Germline values: CDR1 KGHSH, CDR2 LQKENI. The CDR3 contains 14 residues. Primers included in the PCR were 60 Vbeta and 13 Jbeta primers. Libraries were prepared by immunoSEQ multiplex PCR; TCRdb keeps only in-frame clonotypes and omits some of them. The sample has 110,000 or so clones; around three quarters are singletons. This clone came up a few times. Its target is unknown. The gene calls are TRBV18 and TRBJ2-5; maybe TRBD1 (5 bases). This TCR was sampled from a man in his fifties in good health and CMV-seropositive. Sequencing was carried out using PBMCs. DNA of the CDR3: TGTGCCAGCTCACCTTTCCAGGGTGGGGAGACCCAGTACTTC. This codes for CASSPFQGGETQYF.